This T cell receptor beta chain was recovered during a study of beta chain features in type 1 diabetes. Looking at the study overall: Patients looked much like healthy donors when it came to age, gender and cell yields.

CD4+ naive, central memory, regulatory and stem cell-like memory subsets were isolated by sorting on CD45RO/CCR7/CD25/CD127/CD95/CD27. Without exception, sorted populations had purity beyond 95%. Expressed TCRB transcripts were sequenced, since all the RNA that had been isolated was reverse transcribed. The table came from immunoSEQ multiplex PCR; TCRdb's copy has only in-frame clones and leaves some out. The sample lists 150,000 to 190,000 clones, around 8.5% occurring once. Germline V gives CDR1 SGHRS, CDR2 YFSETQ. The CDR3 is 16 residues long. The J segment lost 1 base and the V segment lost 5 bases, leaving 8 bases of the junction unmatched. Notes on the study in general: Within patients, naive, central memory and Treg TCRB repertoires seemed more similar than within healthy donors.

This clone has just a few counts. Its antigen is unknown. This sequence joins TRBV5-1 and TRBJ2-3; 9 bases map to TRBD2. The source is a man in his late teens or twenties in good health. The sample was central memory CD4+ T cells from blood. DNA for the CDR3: TGCGCCAGCAGGCCTAGACCTAGCGGGGGCACAGATACGCAGTATTTT. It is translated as CASRPRPSGGTDTQYF.